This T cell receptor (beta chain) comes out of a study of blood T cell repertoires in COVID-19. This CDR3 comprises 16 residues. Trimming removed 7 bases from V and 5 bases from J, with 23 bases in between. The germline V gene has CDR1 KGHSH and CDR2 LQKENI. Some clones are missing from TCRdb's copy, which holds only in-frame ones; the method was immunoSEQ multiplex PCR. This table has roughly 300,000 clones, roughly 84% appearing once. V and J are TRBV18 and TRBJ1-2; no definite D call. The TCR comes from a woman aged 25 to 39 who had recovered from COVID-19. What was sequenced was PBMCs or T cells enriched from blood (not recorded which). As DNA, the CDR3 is TGTGCCAGCTTCCTAAACGGTGATGGAGGCAGATATGGCTACACCTTC. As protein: CASFLNGDGGRYGYTF.